This T cell receptor beta chain came from a study of blood T cell repertoires in COVID-19. Method: immunoSEQ multiplex PCR; TCRdb's copy keeps in-frame clones and lacks some. Among roughly 190,000 clones listed, around 82% were seen once. CDR1 and CDR2 from the germline V gene are SGHNT and YYREEE (reference sequence). J lost 7 bases, V lost 4 bases, and 11 bases had no gene match. CDR3 size: 15 residues. The receptor was derived from a woman aged 45-65 years with acute COVID-19. The source material was PBMCs or T cells enriched from blood (not recorded which). This chain links TRBV5-4 with TRBJ1-2; 9 bases line up with TRBD1. The CDR3 DNA follows: TGTGCCAGCAGCAGGGCCGACAGGGGGTATGCTGGCTACACCTTC. This sequence encodes CASSRADRGYAGYTF.